These 8 T cell receptor beta chains share one sample of origin, sequenced in a study of cytomegalovirus exposure and HLA in healthy donors. TCRdb keeps only in-frame clones here, not all; method: immunoSEQ multiplex PCR. The sample holds more than 150,000 clones, about 80% seen once. Sequencing input: PBMCs. The source is a young woman in good health and CMV-seropositive.

This rearrangement joins TRBV4-3 to TRBJ1-2, with D possibly matching TRBD1 (5 bases). This CDR3 has 16 residues. Germline CDR1 LGHNA, CDR2 YSLEER. V lost 4 bases and J lost 4, with 19 bases in between. The CDR3 spells CASSRKGRGRGYGYTF. The DNA of the CDR3 is TGCGCCAGCAGCCGTAAGGGAAGGGGCCGTGGCTATGGCTACACCTTC.

J is TRBJ2-4 and V is TRBV4-3; 11 nucleotides align to TRBD2. The CDR3 totals 17 residues. The germline CDR1 and CDR2 sequences are LGHNA and YSLEER. V lost 4 bases and J lost 2; bases outside the gene matches: 7. CDR3 in amino acids: CASSPATSGGSKNIQYF. As DNA, the CDR3 is TGCGCCAGCAGCCCGGCTACTAGCGGGGGTTCCAAAAACATTCAGTACTTC.

CDR3 amino acids: CASSPVPGQGRGGGYTF. CDR3 coding DNA: TGTGCCAGCAGCCCTGTCCCGGGACAGGGGCGGGGAGGTGGCTACACCTTC. The V and J genes are TRBV28 and TRBJ1-2, with 10 bases matching TRBD1. V shed 6 bases and J 7 bases; nucleotides not matched to a gene: 17. Germline assignment: CDR1 MDHEN and CDR2 SYDVKM. This CDR3 region has 17 residues.

The V and J genes are TRBV6-6 and TRBJ2-2, with 10 bases that match TRBD2. Germline V gene sequence: CDR1 MNHNY, CDR2 SVGAGI (reference sequence). The CDR3 consists of 16 residues. V shed 4 bases and J 3 bases; nucleotides not matched to a gene: 5. As DNA, the CDR3 is TGTGCCAGCAGTTCCAGGACTAGCGGTGACACCGGGGAGCTGTTTTTT. Its protein is CASSSRTSGDTGELFF.

CDR3 residues: CASIANRVNTEAFF. The CDR3 coding sequence is TGTGCCAGCATCGCAAACAGGGTGAACACTGAAGCTTTCTTT. The rearrangement joins TRBV6-4 to TRBJ1-1; TRBD1 might be the D (6 bases). Germline V lookup: CDR1 MRHNA, CDR2 SNTAGT. Trimming pared 7 bases from V and 0 bases from J, leaving 12 bases between. CDR3 length: 14 residues.

V and J are TRBV6-1 and TRBJ2-6, with D possibly matching TRBD1 (6 bases). CDR1 and CDR2 (germline): MNHNS, SASEGT. V lost 10 bases and J lost 2, with 12 bases in between. This CDR3 is 14 amino acids long. The CDR3 DNA reads as TGTGCCACCAAGGGACACCCTGGGGCCAACGTCCTGACTTTC. Translated, it gives CATKGHPGANVLTF.

The chain recombines TRBV6-1 with TRBJ2-7, with D possibly being TRBD1 (5 bases). CDR3 length: 18 residues. CDR1 MNHNS and CDR2 SASEGT come from the germline V gene. The ends were cut back, 0 bases at V and 2 bases at J, with 20 bases in the middle. The CDR3 sequence: CASSEAEGVSLDPYEQYF. The CDR3, as DNA: TGTGCCAGCAGTGAAGCTGAAGGGGTCTCCCTCGATCCCTACGAGCAGTACTTC.

The genes are TRBV5-6 and TRBJ2-1, with D possibly being TRBD2 (6 bases). This CDR3 has 13 residues. V was pared by 3 bases and J by 14 bases, with 18 bases between. Per germline, CDR1 SGHDT and CDR2 YYEEEE. The CDR3 sequence is CASSSWPSRREFF. CDR3 in DNA: TGTGCCAGCAGCTCCTGGCCGTCTCGGAGGGAGTTCTTC. The full variable domain, with the rest looked up from reference TRBV5-6 and TRBJ2-1, is DAGVTQSPTHLIKTRGQQVTLRCSPKSGHDTVSWYQQALGQGPQFIFQYYEEEERQRGNFPDRFSGHQFPNYSSELNVNALLLGDSALYLCASSSWPSRREFFGPGTRLTVL.